This T cell receptor (beta chain) was found in a study of CD8 T cells in Susac syndrome. TEMRA cells were FACS-enriched, unlike CD8+ and CD4+ T cells, which were negatively isolated. This CDR3 comprises 13 residues. The V and J ends lost 4 bases and 0 bases, in that order; junction bases with no gene match: 0. CDR1 and CDR2 (germline): SQVTM, ANQGSEA. Random-hexamer reverse transcription was applied to roughly 0.5 to 1 ug RNA. TCRdb reprocessed the immunoSEQ multiplex PCR reads with MiXCR, giving one entry per CDR3 protein. The sample carries 150,000 to 200,000 distinct CDR3 sequences, 90% to 95% recorded once.

The J gene is TRBJ2-1, the V gene TRBV29-1, with TRBD2 matching over 7 bases. The receptor comes from a human donor with Susac syndrome. Material: CD4+ T cells from PBMCs. Written as DNA, the CDR3 is TGCAGCGTTGGGACTAGCTCCTACAATGAGCAGTTCTTC. This gives the protein CSVGTSSYNEQFF.